Included here is one T cell receptor (beta chain) sequence, with context. Its specificity is not known. The sample is drawn from a study of regulatory T cells in long-lasting Graves disease. Overall study findings and caveats: The study found lower TCR diversity in persistent Graves' patients than in newly diagnosed ones. Persistent patients had more shared public clonotypes (roughly 2,500) than new patients (about 870).

CDR3 length equals 15 residues. CDR1 is ENHRY and CDR2 is SYGVKD in the germline V gene. The V end lost 4 bases, the J end lost 0 bases, and 11 bases lay between the germline ends. Time point specified: persistent/refractory GD, antithyroid drugs over 5 years with positive TRAb. There was RNA extracted from PBMCs, and the TCR library was made from it. In building TCR beta libraries, iRepertoire HTBI primers were used together with Arm-PCR of CDR3 regions. Via MiXCR, TCRdb re-called the multiplex PCR reads, giving one row per CDR3 protein. The sample lists approximately 500,000 distinct CDR3 sequences, 20% to 25% occurring once.

This clonotype was sampled from a female donor with Graves disease. The input for sequencing was peripheral blood mononuclear cells (PBMCs), taken when the disease was refractory, from a patient treated with antithyroid drugs. The V and J genes are TRBV10-3 and TRBJ2-3; D possibly corresponds to TRBD2 (6 bases). For the CDR3, the DNA is TGTGCCATCAGTGGTAGCGGAAGCAGCACAGATACGCAGTATTTT. Protein sequence: CAISGSGSSTDTQYF.